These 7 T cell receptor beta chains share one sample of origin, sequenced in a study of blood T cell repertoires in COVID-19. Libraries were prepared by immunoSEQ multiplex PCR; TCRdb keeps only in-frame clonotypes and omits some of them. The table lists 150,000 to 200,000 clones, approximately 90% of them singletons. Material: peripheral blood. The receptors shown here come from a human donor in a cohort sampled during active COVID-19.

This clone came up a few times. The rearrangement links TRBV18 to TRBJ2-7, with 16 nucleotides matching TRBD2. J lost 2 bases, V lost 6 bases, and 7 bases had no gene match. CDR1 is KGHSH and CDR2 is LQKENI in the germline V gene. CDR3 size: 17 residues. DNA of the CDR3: TGTGCCAGCTCGCCCCCGGGGACTAGCGGGAGGGCCTACGAGCAGTACTTC. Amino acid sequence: CASSPPGTSGRAYEQYF.

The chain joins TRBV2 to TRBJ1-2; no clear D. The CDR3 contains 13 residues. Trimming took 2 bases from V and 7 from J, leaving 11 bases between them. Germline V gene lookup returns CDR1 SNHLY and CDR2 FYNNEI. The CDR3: CASSETRYGGYTF. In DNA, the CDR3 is TGTGCCAGCAGTGAAACGAGATATGGTGGCTACACCTTC.

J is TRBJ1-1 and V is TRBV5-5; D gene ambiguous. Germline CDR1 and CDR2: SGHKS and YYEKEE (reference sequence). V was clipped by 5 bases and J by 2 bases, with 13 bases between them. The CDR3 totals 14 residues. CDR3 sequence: CASSKTTDNTEAFF. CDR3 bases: TGTGCCAGCAGTAAGACCACAGATAACACTGAAGCTTTCTTT.

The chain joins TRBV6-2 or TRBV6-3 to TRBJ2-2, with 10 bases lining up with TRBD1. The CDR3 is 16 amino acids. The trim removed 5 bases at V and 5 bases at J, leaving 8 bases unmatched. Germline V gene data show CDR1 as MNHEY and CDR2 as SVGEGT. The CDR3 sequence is CASSRGQGILTGELFF. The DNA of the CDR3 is TGTGCCAGCAGTCGGGGACAGGGGATTCTAACCGGGGAGCTGTTTTTT.

The CDR3 reads CASSQDSGQGKQYF. CDR3 in DNA: TGCGCCAGCAGCCAAGATTCGGGACAGGGGAAGCAGTACTTC. The rearrangement links TRBV4-1 to TRBJ2-7, with TRBD1 matching over 10 bases. Germline CDR1 reads MGHRA; CDR2 reads YSYEKL. V was clipped by 0 bases and J by 8 bases; unmatched bases: 4. This CDR3 has 14 amino acids.

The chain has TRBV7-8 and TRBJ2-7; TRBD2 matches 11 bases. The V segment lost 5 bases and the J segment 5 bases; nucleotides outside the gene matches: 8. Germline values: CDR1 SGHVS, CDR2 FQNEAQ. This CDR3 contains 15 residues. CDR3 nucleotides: TGTGCCAGCAGCGTAACTAGCGGGGGCTCTCACGAGCAGTACTTC. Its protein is CASSVTSGGSHEQYF.

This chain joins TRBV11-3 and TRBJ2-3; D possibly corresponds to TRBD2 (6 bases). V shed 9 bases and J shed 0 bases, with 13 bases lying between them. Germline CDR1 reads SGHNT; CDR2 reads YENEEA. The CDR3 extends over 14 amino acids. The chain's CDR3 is CASSAGSSTDTQYF. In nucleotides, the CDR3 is TGTGCCAGTTCGGCGGGGTCTAGCACAGATACGCAGTATTTT.